These T cell receptor beta chains were read from a single sample in a study of shared clonotypes between healthy human individuals. Clones were sequenced by immunoSEQ multiplex PCR, and TCRdb holds only the in-frame ones, with some missing. The sample has 2.3 million or so clones; approximately 93% are singletons. The sequencing input was naive CD4+ T cells from PBMCs. The receptors here all came from a man younger than 30 in good health. Some clones in this sample may be carry-over from other donors' samples. The CDR3 runs from the conserved cysteine through the conserved F or W. A D gene is named only where the DNA matches it firmly. Only part of the rows carry a size: once, few, many, or a class if the clone is expanded.

V gene	clone size	J gene	D gene	CDR3 protein	CDR3 DNA
TRBV15	.	TRBJ2-7	TRBD1	CATATGTERHEQYF	TGTGCCACCGCCACGGGGACAGAGAGACACGAGCAGTACTTC
TRBV11-2	.	TRBJ2-5	TRBD2	CASSFTSGLVGTQYF	TGTGCCAGCAGCTTTACTTCGGGACTAGTGGGGACCCAGTACTTC
TRBV9	once	TRBJ2-6	.	CASSVGGAGANVLTF	TGTGCCAGCAGCGTGGGCGGGGCTGGGGCCAACGTCCTGACTTTC
TRBV15	.	TRBJ1-5	.	CATSRDRGRQGEFF	TGTGCCACCAGCAGAGATCGGGGGAGGCAGGGCGAGTTTTTT
TRBV28	once	TRBJ1-5	TRBD1	CASSLSSGGSSNQPQHF	TGTGCCAGCAGTTTATCTTCAGGGGGCAGCAGCAATCAGCCCCAGCATTTT
TRBV6-6	.	TRBJ2-2	.	CASSISRAGELFF	TGTGCCAGCAGCATCTCTCGGGCCGGGGAGCTGTTTTTT
TRBV5-4	.	TRBJ2-5	.	CASSLRVQETQYF	TGTGCCAGCAGCTTGAGAGTGCAAGAGACCCAGTACTTC
TRBV19	.	TRBJ1-2	.	CASSIPRANREGFYGYTF	TGTGCCAGTAGTATCCCTAGAGCAAACAGGGAAGGGTTCTATGGCTACACCTTC
TRBV28	.	TRBJ2-2	TRBD1	CASSPDRRNTGELFF	TGTGCCAGCAGTCCGGACAGGCGCAACACCGGGGAGCTGTTTTTT
TRBV4-3	.	TRBJ2-1	TRBD2	CASSPGTSGSNEQFF	TGCGCCAGCAGCCCAGGGACTAGCGGGAGTAATGAGCAGTTCTTC
TRBV11-1	.	TRBJ1-1	.	CASSLRAGEGVNTEAFF	TGTGCCAGCAGCTTACGTGCGGGGGAAGGGGTGAACACTGAAGCTTTCTTT
TRBV5-1	.	TRBJ1-1	TRBD1	CASSFSGQGSAEAFF	TGCGCCAGCAGCTTTTCCGGACAGGGTTCAGCTGAAGCTTTCTTT
TRBV7-2	.	TRBJ2-1	TRBD2	CASSPRGGGRMDEQFF	TGTGCCAGCAGCCCGCGGGGGGGCGGGAGGATGGATGAGCAGTTCTTC
TRBV27	.	TRBJ2-7	TRBD1	CASSPRVGGQGGREQYF	TGTGCCAGCAGCCCGAGAGTAGGGGGACAGGGAGGTCGCGAGCAGTACTTC
TRBV20-1	.	TRBJ2-1	.	CSARVRYEQFF	TGCAGTGCTAGAGTTAGGTACGAGCAGTTCTTC
TRBV13	.	TRBJ2-2	TRBD2	CASTHRAGVWTGELFF	TGTGCCAGCACCCACCGCGCGGGAGTATGGACCGGGGAGCTGTTTTTT
TRBV6-6	.	TRBJ1-5	.	CASSYRGSNQPQHF	TGTGCCAGCAGTTATCGGGGAAGTAATCAGCCCCAGCATTTT
TRBV4-3	.	TRBJ2-1	TRBD2	CASSQRLAGGGNEQFF	TGCGCCAGCAGCCAGAGGCTAGCGGGAGGCGGGAATGAGCAGTTCTTC
TRBV29-1	.	TRBJ2-1	TRBD1	CSADRGAREQFF	TGCAGCGCGGACAGGGGGGCCAGGGAGCAGTTCTTC
TRBV28	.	TRBJ1-5	.	CASSLGGSLQPQHF	TGTGCCAGCAGTTTGGGAGGGTCCCTACAGCCCCAGCATTTT
TRBV11-2	.	TRBJ2-1	TRBD2	CASSFLPAGNPTYNEQFF	TGTGCCAGCAGCTTTTTGCCAGCGGGAAATCCTACCTACAATGAGCAGTTCTTC
TRBV5-4	.	TRBJ2-7	.	CASSLAGSGYTYEQYF	TGTGCCAGCAGCTTGGCCGGGTCAGGGTATACCTACGAGCAGTACTTC
TRBV7-3	.	TRBJ2-1	.	CASSPGPGYEQFF	TGTGCCAGCAGCCCGGGCCCCGGCTATGAGCAGTTCTTC
TRBV5-4	.	TRBJ2-3	.	CASSLAKAGKKGTQYF	TGTGCCAGCAGCTTGGCTAAGGCAGGGAAGAAGGGTACGCAGTATTTT
TRBV6-1	.	TRBJ2-5	.	CASIPGMGRETQYF	TGTGCCAGCATCCCCGGGATGGGTCGGGAGACCCAGTACTTC
TRBV28	.	TRBJ1-6	TRBD1	CASGSRQGTLHF	TGTGCCAGCGGATCTCGACAGGGCACCCTCCACTTT
TRBV7-2	.	TRBJ2-7	.	CASSQLPVRGSEQYF	TGTGCCAGCAGCCAACTGCCAGTCAGGGGTAGCGAGCAGTACTTC
TRBV7-6	.	TRBJ2-3	.	CASSPWGDTQYF	TGTGCCAGCAGCCCCTGGGGGGATACGCAGTATTTT
TRBV5-4	.	TRBJ1-3	TRBD1	CASSYPGQGPGNTIYF	TGTGCCAGCAGCTATCCGGGACAGGGACCCGGAAACACCATATATTTT
TRBV28	.	TRBJ2-1	.	CASSLPSYNEQFF	TGTGCCAGCAGCCTCCCCTCCTACAATGAGCAGTTCTTC
TRBV28	.	TRBJ2-7	TRBD2	CASSFQAGGREQYF	TGTGCCAGCAGTTTTCAAGCGGGAGGCCGCGAGCAGTACTTC
TRBV9	.	TRBJ2-1	.	CASSPPGDYDNEQFF	TGTGCCAGCAGCCCTCCCGGAGACTACGACAATGAGCAGTTCTTC
TRBV28	.	TRBJ1-2	TRBD1	CASSLWSLRDRDHGYTF	TGTGCCAGCAGTTTATGGTCTCTTCGGGACAGGGACCATGGCTACACCTTC
TRBV10-3	.	TRBJ2-2	TRBD1	CAIRPGQGFGELFF	TGTGCCATCAGACCGGGACAGGGATTCGGGGAGCTGTTTTTT
TRBV5-1	.	TRBJ2-2	TRBD1	CASSFSGQGFWNTGELFF	TGCGCCAGCAGCTTCTCGGGACAGGGGTTTTGGAACACCGGGGAGCTGTTTTTT
TRBV19	.	TRBJ2-1	TRBD1	CASADRGSYNEQFF	TGTGCCAGTGCTGACAGGGGCTCCTACAATGAGCAGTTCTTC
TRBV27	.	TRBJ2-7	.	CASRRGVLGEGEQYF	TGTGCCAGCAGGCGTGGGGTATTGGGAGAGGGGGAGCAGTACTTC